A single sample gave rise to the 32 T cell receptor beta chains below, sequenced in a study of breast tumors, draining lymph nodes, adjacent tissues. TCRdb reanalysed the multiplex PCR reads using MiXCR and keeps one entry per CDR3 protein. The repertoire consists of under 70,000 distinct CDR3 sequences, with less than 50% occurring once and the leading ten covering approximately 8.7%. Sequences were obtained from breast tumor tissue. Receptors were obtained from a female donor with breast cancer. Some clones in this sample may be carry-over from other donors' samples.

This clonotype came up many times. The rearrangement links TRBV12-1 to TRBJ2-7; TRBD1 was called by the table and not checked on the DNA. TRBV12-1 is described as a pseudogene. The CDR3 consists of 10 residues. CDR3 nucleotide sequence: TGTGCCAGCAGCTTGCCCCCCCAGTACTTC. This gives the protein CASSLPPQYF.

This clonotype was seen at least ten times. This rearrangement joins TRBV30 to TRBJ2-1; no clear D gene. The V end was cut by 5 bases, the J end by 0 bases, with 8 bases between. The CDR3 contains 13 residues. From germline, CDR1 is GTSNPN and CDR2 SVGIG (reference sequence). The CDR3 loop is CAWARPSYNEQFF. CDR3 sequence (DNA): TGTGCCTGGGCCCGGCCCTCCTACAATGAGCAGTTCTTC.

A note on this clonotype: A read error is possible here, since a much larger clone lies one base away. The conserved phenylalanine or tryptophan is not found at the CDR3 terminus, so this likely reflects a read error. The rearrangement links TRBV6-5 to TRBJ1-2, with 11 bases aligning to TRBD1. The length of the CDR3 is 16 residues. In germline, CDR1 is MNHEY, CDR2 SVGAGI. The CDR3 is CASSHSTGQGVDGYTL. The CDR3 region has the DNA TGTGCCAGCAGTCACTCGACGGGACAGGGGGTCGATGGCTACACCCTC.

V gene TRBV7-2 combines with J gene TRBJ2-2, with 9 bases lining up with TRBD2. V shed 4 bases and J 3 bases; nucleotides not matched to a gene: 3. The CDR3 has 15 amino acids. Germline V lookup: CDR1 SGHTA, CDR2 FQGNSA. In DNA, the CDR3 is TGTGCCAGCAGCTCACTAGCGGGCTACACCGGGGAGCTGTTTTTT. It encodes CASSSLAGYTGELFF. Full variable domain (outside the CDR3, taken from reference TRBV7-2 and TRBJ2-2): GAGVSQSPSNKVTEKGKDVELRCDPISGHTALYWYRQSLGQGLEFLIYFQGNSAPDKSGLPSDRFSAERTGGSVSTLTIQRTQQEDSAVYLCASSSLAGYTGELFFGEGSRLTVL.

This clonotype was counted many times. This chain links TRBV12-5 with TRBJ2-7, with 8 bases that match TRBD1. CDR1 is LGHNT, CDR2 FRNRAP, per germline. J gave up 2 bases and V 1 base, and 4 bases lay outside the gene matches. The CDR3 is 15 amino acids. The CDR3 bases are TGTGCTAGTGGTTTGGACACAGGGGGTGCCTACGAGCAGTACTTC. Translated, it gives CASGLDTGGAYEQYF. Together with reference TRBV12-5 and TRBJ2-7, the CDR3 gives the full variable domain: DARVTQTPRHKVTEMGQEVTMRCQPILGHNTVFWYRQTMMQGLELLAYFRNRAPLDDSGMPKDRFSAEMPDATLATLKIQPSEPRDSAVYFCASGLDTGGAYEQYFGPGTRLTVT.

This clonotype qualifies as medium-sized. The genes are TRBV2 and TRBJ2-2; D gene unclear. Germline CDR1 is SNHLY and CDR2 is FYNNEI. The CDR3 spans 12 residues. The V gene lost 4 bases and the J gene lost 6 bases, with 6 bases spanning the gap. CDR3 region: CASSVEPGELFF. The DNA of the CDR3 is TGTGCCAGCAGTGTTGAACCCGGGGAGCTGTTTTTT.

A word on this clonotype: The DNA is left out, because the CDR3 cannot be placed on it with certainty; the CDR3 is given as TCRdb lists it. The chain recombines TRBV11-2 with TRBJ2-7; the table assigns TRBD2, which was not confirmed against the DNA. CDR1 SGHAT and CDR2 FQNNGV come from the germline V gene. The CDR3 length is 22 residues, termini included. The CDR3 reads CASSFYICSASTSGRGSYEQYF.

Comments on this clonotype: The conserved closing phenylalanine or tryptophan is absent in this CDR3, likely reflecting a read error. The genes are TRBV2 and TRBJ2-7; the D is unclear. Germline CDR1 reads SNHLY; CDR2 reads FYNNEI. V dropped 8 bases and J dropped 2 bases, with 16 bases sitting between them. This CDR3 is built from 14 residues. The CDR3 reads CASETGQATYEQYS. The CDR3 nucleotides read TGTGCCAGCGAAACCGGGCAGGCGACCTACGAGCAGTACTCC.

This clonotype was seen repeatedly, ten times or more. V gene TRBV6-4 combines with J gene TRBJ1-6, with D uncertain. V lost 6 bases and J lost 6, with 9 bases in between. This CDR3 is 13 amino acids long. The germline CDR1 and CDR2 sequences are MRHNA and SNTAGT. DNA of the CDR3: TGTGCCAGCAGCCGGGATATTAATTCACCCCTCCACTTT. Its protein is CASSRDINSPLHF.

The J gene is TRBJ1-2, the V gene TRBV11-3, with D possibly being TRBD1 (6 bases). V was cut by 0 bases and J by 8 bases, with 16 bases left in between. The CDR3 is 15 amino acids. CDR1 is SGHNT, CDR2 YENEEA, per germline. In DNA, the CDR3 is TGTGCCAGCAGCTTAGATGGAACAGGGATGAGCGGCTACACCTTC. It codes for CASSLDGTGMSGYTF.

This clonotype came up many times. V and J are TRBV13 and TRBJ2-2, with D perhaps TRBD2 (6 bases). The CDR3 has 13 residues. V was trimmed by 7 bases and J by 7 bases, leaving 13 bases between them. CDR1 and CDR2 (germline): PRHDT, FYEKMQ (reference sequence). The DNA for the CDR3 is TGTGCCAGCAAGCAGGCGGGAAGCGGGGAGCTGTTTTTT. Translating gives CASKQAGSGELFF. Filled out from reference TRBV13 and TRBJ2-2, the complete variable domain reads AAGVIQSPRHLIKEKRETATLKCYPIPRHDTVYWYQQGPGQDPQFLISFYEKMQSDKGSIPDRFSAQQFSDYHSELNMSSLELGDSALYFCASKQAGSGELFFGEGSRLTVL.

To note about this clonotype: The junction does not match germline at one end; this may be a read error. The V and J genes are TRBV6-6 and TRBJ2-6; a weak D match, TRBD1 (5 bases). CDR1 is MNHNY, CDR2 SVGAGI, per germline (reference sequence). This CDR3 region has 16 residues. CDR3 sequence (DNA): TGTGCCAGCTGCCCGTGGCCGAACACTGGGGCCAACGTCCTGCCTTTC. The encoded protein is CASCPWPNTGANVLPF.

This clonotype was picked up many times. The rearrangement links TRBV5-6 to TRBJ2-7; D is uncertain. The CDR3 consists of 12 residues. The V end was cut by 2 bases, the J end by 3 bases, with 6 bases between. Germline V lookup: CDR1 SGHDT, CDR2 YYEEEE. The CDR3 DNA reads TGTGCCAGCAGCTTCAACAACTACGAGCAGTACTTC. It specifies CASSFNNYEQYF.

The CDR3 here is CSARDRDNSPLHF. The CDR3 DNA sequence: TGCAGTGCTAGGGACAGGGACAATTCACCCCTCCACTTT. The rearrangement joins TRBV20-1 to TRBJ1-6; 8 bases are a match to TRBD1. The J segment lost 7 bases and the V segment lost 3 bases, leaving 2 bases of the junction unmatched. CDR1 DFQATT and CDR2 SNEGSKA come from the germline V gene (reference sequence). The CDR3 extends over 13 amino acids.

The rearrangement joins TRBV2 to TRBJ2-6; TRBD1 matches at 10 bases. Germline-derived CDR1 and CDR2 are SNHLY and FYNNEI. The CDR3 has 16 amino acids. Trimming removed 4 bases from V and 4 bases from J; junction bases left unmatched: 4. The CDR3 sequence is CASSGQGARGANVLTF. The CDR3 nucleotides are TGTGCCAGCAGTGGACAGGGGGCTCGCGGGGCCAACGTCCTGACTTTC.

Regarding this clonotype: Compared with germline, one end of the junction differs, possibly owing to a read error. The CDR3 bases are TGCAGTGCTAGAGTTGCCAGGGGTTTCGGAAACACCACATACTTT. Translation gives CSARVARGFGNTTYF. This chain links TRBV20-1 with TRBJ1-3; maybe TRBD1 (6 bases). This CDR3 is built from 15 residues. Germline CDR1 reads DFQATT; CDR2 reads SNEGSKA (reference sequence).

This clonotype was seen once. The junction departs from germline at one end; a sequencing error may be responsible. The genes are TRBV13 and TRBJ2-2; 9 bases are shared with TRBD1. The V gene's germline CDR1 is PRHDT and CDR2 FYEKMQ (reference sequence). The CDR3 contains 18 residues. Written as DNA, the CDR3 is TGCGCCAGCAGCTTCAAAACCCCGGGACAGGGTAACACCGGGGAGCTGTCTTTT. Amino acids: CASSFKTPGQGNTGELSF.

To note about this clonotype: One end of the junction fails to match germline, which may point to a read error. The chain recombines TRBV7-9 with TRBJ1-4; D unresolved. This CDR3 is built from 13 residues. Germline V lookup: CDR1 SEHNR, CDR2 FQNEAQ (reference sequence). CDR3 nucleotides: TGTGCCACCAAAGACCCCCGGGGTGGAAAACTGTCTTTT. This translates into CATKDPRGGKLSF.

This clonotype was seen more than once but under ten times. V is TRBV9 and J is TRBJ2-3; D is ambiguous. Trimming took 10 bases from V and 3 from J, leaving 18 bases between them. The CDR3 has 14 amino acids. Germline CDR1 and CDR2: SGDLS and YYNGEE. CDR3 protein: CAYVGGVGTDTQYF. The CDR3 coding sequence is TGTGCCTATGTTGGCGGAGTGGGGACAGATACGCAGTATTTT.

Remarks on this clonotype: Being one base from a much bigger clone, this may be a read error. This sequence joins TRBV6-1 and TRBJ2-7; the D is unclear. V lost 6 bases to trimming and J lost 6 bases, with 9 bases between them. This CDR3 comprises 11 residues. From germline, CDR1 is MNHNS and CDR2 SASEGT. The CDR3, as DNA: TGTGCCAGCAGAACGTACTGCGAGCAGTACTTC. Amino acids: CASRTYCEQYF.

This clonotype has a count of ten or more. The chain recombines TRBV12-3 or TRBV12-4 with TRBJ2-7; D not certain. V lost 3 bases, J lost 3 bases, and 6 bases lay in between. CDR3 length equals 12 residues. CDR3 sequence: CASSFNSYEQYF. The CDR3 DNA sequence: TGTGCCAGCAGTTTTAACAGCTACGAGCAGTACTTC.

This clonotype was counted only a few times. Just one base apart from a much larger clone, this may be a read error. The CDR3 coding sequence is TGTGCCAGCAGCTTAGTGGGGGGCACCTACACTGAGCAGTTCTTC. Translation: CASSLVGGTYTEQFF. The chain combines TRBV11-3 with TRBJ2-1; D tentatively reads TRBD1 or TRBD2 (6 bases each). The CDR3 runs to 15 residues. Per the germline V gene, CDR1 is SGHNT and CDR2 is YENEEA.

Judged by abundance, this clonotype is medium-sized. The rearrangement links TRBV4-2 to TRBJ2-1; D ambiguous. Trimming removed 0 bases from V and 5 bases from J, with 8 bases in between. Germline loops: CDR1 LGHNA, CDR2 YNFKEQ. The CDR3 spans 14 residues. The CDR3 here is CASSQEWLNNEQFF. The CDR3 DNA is TGTGCCAGCAGCCAAGAGTGGCTAAACAATGAGCAGTTCTTC.

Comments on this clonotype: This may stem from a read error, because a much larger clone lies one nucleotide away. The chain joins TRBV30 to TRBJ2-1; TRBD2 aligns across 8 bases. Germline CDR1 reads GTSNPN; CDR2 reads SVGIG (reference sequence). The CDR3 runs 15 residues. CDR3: CAWSVLSGSYSEQFF. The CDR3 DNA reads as TGTGCCTGGAGTGTATTAAGCGGGAGCTACAGTGAGCAGTTCTTC.

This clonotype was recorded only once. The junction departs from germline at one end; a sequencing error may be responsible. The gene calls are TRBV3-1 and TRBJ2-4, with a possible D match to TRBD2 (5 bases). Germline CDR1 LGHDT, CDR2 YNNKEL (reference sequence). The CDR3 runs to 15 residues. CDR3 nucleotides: TGTGCCAGCAGCCAAGTCGAGGGAAAGCGAAACGTTCAGTACTTC. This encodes CASSQVEGKRNVQYF.

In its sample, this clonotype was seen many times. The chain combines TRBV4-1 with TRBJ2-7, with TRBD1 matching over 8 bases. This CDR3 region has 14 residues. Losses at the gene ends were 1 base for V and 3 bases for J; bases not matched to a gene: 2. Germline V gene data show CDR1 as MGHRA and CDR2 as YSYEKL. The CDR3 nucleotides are TGCGCCAGCAGCCAAGCACAGGGGGTCTACGAGCAGTACTTC. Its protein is CASSQAQGVYEQYF.

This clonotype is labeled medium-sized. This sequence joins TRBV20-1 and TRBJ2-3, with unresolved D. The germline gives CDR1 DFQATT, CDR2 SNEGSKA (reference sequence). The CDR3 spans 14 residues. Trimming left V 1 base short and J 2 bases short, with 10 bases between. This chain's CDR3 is CSARGSLSTDTQYF. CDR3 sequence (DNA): TGCAGTGCTAGAGGTTCCCTATCCACAGATACGCAGTATTTT.

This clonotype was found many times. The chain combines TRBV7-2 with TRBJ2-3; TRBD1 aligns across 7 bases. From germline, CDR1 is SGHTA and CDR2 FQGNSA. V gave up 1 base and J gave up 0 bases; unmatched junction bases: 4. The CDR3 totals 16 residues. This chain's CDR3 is CASSLVAGGSTDTQYF. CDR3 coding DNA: TGTGCCAGCAGCTTAGTGGCAGGGGGAAGCACAGATACGCAGTATTTT.

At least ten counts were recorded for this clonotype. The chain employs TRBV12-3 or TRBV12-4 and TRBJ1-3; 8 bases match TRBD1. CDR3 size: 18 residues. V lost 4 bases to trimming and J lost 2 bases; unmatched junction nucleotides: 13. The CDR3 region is CASSSFPFGQGAGNTIYF. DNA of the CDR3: TGTGCCAGCAGTTCATTCCCGTTTGGACAGGGTGCTGGAAACACCATATATTTT.

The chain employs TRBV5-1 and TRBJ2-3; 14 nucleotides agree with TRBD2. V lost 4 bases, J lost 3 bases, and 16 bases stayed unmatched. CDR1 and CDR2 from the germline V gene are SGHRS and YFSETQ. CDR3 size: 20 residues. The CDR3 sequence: CASSRTSGLAGAGRTDTQYF. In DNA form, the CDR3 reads TGCGCCAGCAGCAGAACCTCGGGACTAGCGGGAGCGGGGAGAACAGATACGCAGTATTTT.

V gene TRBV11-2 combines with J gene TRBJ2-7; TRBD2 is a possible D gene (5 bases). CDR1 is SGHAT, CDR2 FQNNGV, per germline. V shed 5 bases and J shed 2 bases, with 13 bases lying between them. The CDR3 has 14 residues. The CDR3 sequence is CASSPHRGTYEQYF. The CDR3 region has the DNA TGTGCCAGCAGCCCCCACCGGGGAACCTACGAGCAGTACTTC.

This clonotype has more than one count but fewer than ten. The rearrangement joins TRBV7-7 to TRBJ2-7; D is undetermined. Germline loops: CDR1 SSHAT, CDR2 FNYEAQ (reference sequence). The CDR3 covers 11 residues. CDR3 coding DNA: TGTGCTAGAGAGAAATTCTACGAGCAGTACTTC. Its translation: CAREKFYEQYF.